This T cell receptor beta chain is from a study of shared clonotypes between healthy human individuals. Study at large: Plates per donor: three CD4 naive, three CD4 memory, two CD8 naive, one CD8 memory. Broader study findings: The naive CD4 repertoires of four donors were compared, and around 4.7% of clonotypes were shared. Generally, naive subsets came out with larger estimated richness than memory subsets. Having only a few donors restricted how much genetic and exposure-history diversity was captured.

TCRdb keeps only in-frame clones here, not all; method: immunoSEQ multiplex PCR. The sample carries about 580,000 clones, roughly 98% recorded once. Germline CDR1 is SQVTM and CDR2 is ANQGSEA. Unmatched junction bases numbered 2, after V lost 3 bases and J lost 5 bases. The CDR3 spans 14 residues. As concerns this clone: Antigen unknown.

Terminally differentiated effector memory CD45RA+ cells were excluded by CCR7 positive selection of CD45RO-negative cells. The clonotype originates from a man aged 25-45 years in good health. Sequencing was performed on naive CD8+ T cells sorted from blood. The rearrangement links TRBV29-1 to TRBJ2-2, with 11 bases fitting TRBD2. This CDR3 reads CSVDTSGSTGELFF. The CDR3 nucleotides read TGCAGCGTTGACACTAGCGGGAGTACCGGGGAGCTGTTTTTT.